The T cell receptor beta chain described here comes from a study of graft-versus-host responses after intestinal transplantation. Whole-study context: As for transplant type, recipients had multivisceral, liver-intestinal, or isolated intestinal grafts. Induction using anti-thymocyte globulin, followed by tacrolimus and steroids for approximately 3 years, was given to all recipients. Overall study findings and caveats: Marrow from the recipient contained GvH clones, some of which had appeared first in ileum or blood.

Here immunoSEQ multiplex PCR was the method, and the copy in TCRdb shows in-frame clones only, minus some. This table has 85,000 to 100,000 clones, 90% appearing once. As for this clone: Its matching antigen is unknown.

Germline trimming cut 5 bases from V and 6 bases from J; bases unmatched to any gene: 10. Germline CDR1 and CDR2: LNHDA and SQIVND (reference sequence). This CDR3 has 16 residues. The material sequenced was unstimulated CD4+ T cells sorted from spleen or lymph node cells, taken before intestinal transplant. The receptor was derived from a human donor who received an intestinal transplant. The gene calls are TRBV19 and TRBJ2-3; 11 nucleotides agree with TRBD2. The CDR3 DNA reads as TGTGCCAGTAGTTCCCTGGCTAGCGGGGGGACGGATACGCAGTATTTT. It is translated as CASSSLASGGTDTQYF.